These 5 T cell receptor beta chains share one sample of origin, sequenced in a study of technical replicates of blood from several donors. Measured with immunoSEQ multiplex PCR; TCRdb has only the in-frame clones, and not every one. The data contain around 62,000 clones, approximately 97% of them singletons. The specimen sequenced was T cells isolated from PBMCs. The receptors derive from a human donor in good health.

This sequence joins TRBV7-3 and TRBJ2-3, with 12 bases aligning to TRBD2. Germline CDR1 is SGHTA and CDR2 is FQGTGA. The V segment lost 5 bases and the J segment 2 bases; nucleotides outside the gene matches: 5. The CDR3 spans 16 residues. CDR3 in DNA: TGTGCCAGCAGCAACGGACTAGCGGGACACACAGATACGCAGTATTTT. This codes for CASSNGLAGHTDTQYF.

On this clone itself: At one of its ends the junction is not consistent with the germline gene, which may arise from a read error. This chain connects TRBV6-1 to TRBJ1-5; 11 positions agree with TRBD1. Germline assignment: CDR1 MNHNS and CDR2 SASEGT. CDR3 length: 18 residues. This chain's CDR3 is CASSEIGTGGYFNQPQHF. In DNA form, the CDR3 reads TGCGCCAGCAGTGAAATCGGGACAGGGGGATACTTCAATCAGCCCCAGCATTTT.

The gene calls are TRBV5-1 and TRBJ2-6; TRBD1 aligns across 8 bases. Germline V gives CDR1 SGHRS, CDR2 YFSETQ. Trimming cost V 3 bases and J 0 bases; bases outside gene matches: 5. The CDR3 is 17 amino acids. The CDR3, as DNA: TGCGCCAGCAGCTCAGGGGGCGCGAGCTCTGGGGCCAACGTCCTGACTTTC. Its translation: CASSSGGASSGANVLTF.

This sequence joins TRBV4-3 and TRBJ2-7, with D hard to call. The germline gives CDR1 LGHNA, CDR2 YSLEER. V lost 6 bases, J lost 3 bases, and 3 bases lay in between. The CDR3 has 10 amino acids. The CDR3, as DNA: TGCGCCAGCAGACTCTACGAGCAGTACTTC. Its protein is CASRLYEQYF.

V and J are TRBV5-1 and TRBJ2-1; possibly TRBD2 for D (7 bases). V gave up 0 bases and J gave up 8 bases, with 12 bases separating them. The CDR3 consists of 14 residues. In germline, CDR1 is SGHRS, CDR2 YFSETQ. The CDR3 loop reads CASSLEGGIHEQFF. As DNA, the CDR3 is TGCGCCAGCAGCTTGGAGGGGGGGATCCATGAGCAGTTCTTC. The full variable domain, its missing parts supplied by reference TRBV5-1 and TRBJ2-1, is KAGVTQTPRYLIKTRGQQVTLSCSPISGHRSVSWYQQTPGQGLQFLFEYFSETQRNKGNFPGRFSGRQFSNSRSEMNVSTLELGDSALYLCASSLEGGIHEQFFGPGTRLTVL.